Below are 24 T cell receptor beta chains sequenced from a single sample in a study of shared clonotypes between healthy human individuals. Naive-designated CD8 cells lacked CD45RO, were positively enriched for CCR7, and omitted terminally differentiated effector memory CD45RA+ cells. Sequencing used immunoSEQ multiplex PCR; TCRdb keeps in-frame clones, though not all of them. Of hundreds of thousands of clones listed, about 96% are singletons. Sequenced material: naive CD8+ T cells sorted from blood. The receptors originated from a woman aged 25 to 39 in good health.

The chain uses TRBV28 and TRBJ1-3; 10 bases agree with TRBD1. This CDR3 is 18 amino acids long. From germline, CDR1 is MDHEN and CDR2 SYDVKM. V lost 4 bases, J lost 2 bases, and 11 bases stayed unmatched. The CDR3 region is CASSSPRPDRGPGNTIYF. In DNA form, the CDR3 reads TGTGCCAGCAGTTCGCCCAGACCCGACAGGGGGCCTGGAAACACCATATATTTT.

The genes are TRBV2 and TRBJ2-5; D not certain. The CDR3 has 13 residues. From germline, CDR1 is SNHLY and CDR2 FYNNEI. Trimming cost V 2 bases and J 5 bases, with 9 bases left between them. CDR3 amino acids: CASSEWEWETQYF. The CDR3, as DNA: TGTGCCAGCAGTGAATGGGAATGGGAGACCCAGTACTTC.

This clone was seen just once. The chain recombines TRBV7-9 with TRBJ2-3, with D unresolved. This CDR3 is 15 amino acids long. V dropped 8 bases and J dropped 0 bases, with 15 bases sitting between them. Germline V CDR1 and CDR2: SEHNR, FQNEAQ (reference sequence). In nucleotides, the CDR3 is TGTGCCAGCGCCCCGGTTGGAACTAGCACAGATACGCAGTATTTT. It specifies CASAPVGTSTDTQYF.

The chain recombines TRBV6-5 with TRBJ1-2, with a tentative D call TRBD1 (6 bases). V lost 6 bases to trimming and J lost 7 bases, with 12 bases between them. The CDR3 consists of 12 residues. CDR1 is MNHEY, CDR2 SVGAGI, per germline. DNA of the CDR3: TGTGCCAGCAGACAGGGTTTGACTGGCTACACCTTC. Its protein is CASRQGLTGYTF.

This clone came up a few times. Other nucleotide sequences from this sample produce the same CDR3. The chain couples TRBV6-5 to TRBJ2-7; D not certain. This CDR3 contains 13 residues. Looked up from germline, CDR1 is MNHEY and CDR2 is SVGAGI. Trimming pared 2 bases from V and 1 base from J, leaving 6 bases between. The CDR3 here is CASSYTGSYEQYF. The CDR3 DNA reads TGTGCCAGCAGTTACACTGGATCCTACGAGCAGTACTTC.

The chain recombines TRBV4-1 with TRBJ1-1; 7 positions match TRBD1. V shed 5 bases, J shed 3 bases, and the junction held 9 bases outside the gene matches. Germline-derived CDR1 and CDR2 are MGHRA and YSYEKL. CDR3 size: 15 residues. This CDR3 is CASSIRQGPDTEAFF. CDR3 in DNA: TGCGCCAGCAGCATACGACAGGGTCCGGACACTGAAGCTTTCTTT.

This chain links TRBV11-2 with TRBJ2-5, with 8 bases that match TRBD2. The CDR3 runs 18 residues. V dropped 4 bases and J dropped 2; count of bases not matched to a gene: 15. Germline V lookup: CDR1 SGHAT, CDR2 FQNNGV. CDR3 DNA: TGTGCCAGCAGCTCAGAGCGGGAGCGAGCCTCCTTACAAGAGACCCAGTACTTC. Its protein product is CASSSERERASLQETQYF.

V usage is TRBV19 and J usage is TRBJ2-2; D is unresolved. The CDR3 runs 10 residues. Looked up from germline, CDR1 is LNHDA and CDR2 is SQIVND (reference sequence). With 8 bases removed from V and 6 bases from J, the gap between germline ends came to 4 bases. CDR3 coding DNA: TGTGCCAGTGAAGCCGGGGAGCTGTTTTTT. Translation: CASEAGELFF.

The chain is built from TRBV6-5 and TRBJ2-7; D not certain. The CDR3 runs 13 residues. The V gene's germline CDR1 is MNHEY and CDR2 SVGAGI. With 0 bases removed from V and 3 bases from J, the gap between germline ends came to 6 bases. This chain's CDR3 is CASSYSYGYEQYF. The CDR3 region has the DNA TGTGCCAGCAGTTACTCGTACGGCTACGAGCAGTACTTC.

The chain joins TRBV25-1 to TRBJ2-4, with D tentatively TRBD2 (6 bases). The CDR3 has 16 residues. V was pared by 3 bases and J by 7 bases, with 19 bases between. In germline, CDR1 is MGHDK, CDR2 SYGVNS. This chain's CDR3 is CASSDRDSAGRNIQYF. Written as DNA, the CDR3 is TGTGCCAGCAGTGACCGGGACTCGGCAGGGCGGAACATTCAGTACTTC.

The chain joins TRBV28 to TRBJ2-7, with 10 bases that match TRBD2. V shed 1 base and J 2 bases; nucleotides not matched to a gene: 5. This CDR3 spans 16 amino acids. CDR1 is MDHEN and CDR2 is SYDVKM in the germline V gene. CDR3 coding DNA: TGTGCCAGCAGTTTATCTAGCGGGAGACGGCCCTACGAGCAGTACTTC. Translating it yields CASSLSSGRRPYEQYF.

In this sample, this clone turned up once. The gene calls are TRBV28 and TRBJ2-7, with TRBD2 identical over 7 bases. From germline, CDR1 is MDHEN and CDR2 SYDVKM. V was pared by 6 bases and J by 3 bases, with 8 bases of the junction left unmatched. The CDR3 contains 14 residues. This CDR3 reads CASSRTSPNYEQYF. The CDR3 DNA sequence: TGTGCCAGCAGCAGGACTAGTCCCAACTACGAGCAGTACTTC.

About this clone: Other DNA sequences in this sample translate to the same CDR3. V usage is TRBV11-2 and J usage is TRBJ2-1; 11 positions match TRBD2. Trimming at V came to 1 base and at J to 6 bases, leaving 2 bases not matched to a gene. The CDR3 totals 15 residues. Germline CDR1 reads SGHAT; CDR2 reads FQNNGV. CDR3 nucleotide sequence: TGTGCCAGCAGCTTAGGTCTAGCGGGAGGCAATGAGCAGTTCTTC. Translation gives CASSLGLAGGNEQFF. Drawing the rest from reference TRBV11-2 and TRBJ2-1, the complete variable domain is EAGVAQSPRYKIIEKRQSVAFWCNPISGHATLYWYQQILGQGPKLLIQFQNNGVVDDSQLPKDRFSAERLKGVDSTLKIQPAKLEDSAVYLCASSLGLAGGNEQFFGPGTRLTVL.

The chain uses TRBV28 and TRBJ2-7; 9 nucleotides align to TRBD2. Germline CDR1 and CDR2: MDHEN and SYDVKM. This CDR3 contains 19 residues. Trimming removed 5 bases from V and 5 bases from J; junction bases left unmatched: 22. The CDR3, as DNA: TGTGCCAGCAGTACTCTATTCATAGCGGGAGATGGTGAGCGCAACGAGCAGTACTTC. It translates to CASSTLFIAGDGERNEQYF.

The count of this clone is one. The rearrangement links TRBV7-9 to TRBJ2-7; D uncertain. This CDR3 comprises 13 residues. The V end lost 3 bases, the J end lost 6 bases, and 12 bases lay between the germline ends. The germline V gene encodes CDR1 SEHNR and CDR2 FQNEAQ (reference sequence). Here the CDR3 DNA reads TGTGCCAGCAGCTTGTTAGACGGAACCGAGCAGTACTTC. Translated: CASSLLDGTEQYF.

A note on this clone: This sample also contains other DNA sequences that code for the same CDR3. The chain combines TRBV27 with TRBJ2-7; D is ambiguous. V was clipped by 2 bases and J by 4 bases, with 9 bases between them. Germline lookup yields CDR1 MNHEY and CDR2 SMNVEV (reference sequence). The CDR3 extends over 13 amino acids. CDR3 loop: CASSLRRAYEQYF. The CDR3 nucleotides read TGTGCCAGCAGTTTAAGAAGGGCTTACGAGCAGTACTTC.

V gene TRBV7-9 combines with J gene TRBJ1-2, with no clear D. V lost 5 bases, J lost 2 bases, and 18 bases lay in between. The CDR3 length is 16 residues. The germline CDR1 and CDR2 sequences are SEHNR and FQNEAQ (reference sequence). The CDR3 coding sequence is TGTGCCAGCAGCCACCCCCCGGCGGGCAGGAACTATGGCTACACCTTC. It encodes CASSHPPAGRNYGYTF.

V and J are TRBV5-1 and TRBJ2-3; D call uncertain. The ends were cut back, 4 bases at V and 3 bases at J, with 12 bases in the middle. The germline V gene has CDR1 SGHRS and CDR2 YFSETQ. The length of the CDR3 is 14 residues. The CDR3 sequence is CASSPSDQTDTQYF. The CDR3 bases are TGCGCCAGCAGCCCCTCGGACCAAACAGATACGCAGTATTTT.

V and J are TRBV27 and TRBJ2-2; D gene unclear. The CDR3 is made up of 13 amino acids. Trimming removed 7 bases from V and 1 base from J, with 7 bases in between. Germline V gene data show CDR1 as MNHEY and CDR2 as SMNVEV (reference sequence). The CDR3 bases are TGTGCCAGCATCGACGAGAACACCGGGGAGCTGTTTTTT. It codes for CASIDENTGELFF.

The CDR3: CASSLYRIRGLNTEAFF. In DNA form, the CDR3 reads TGTGCCAGCAGCTTATACAGGATCAGGGGGCTGAACACTGAAGCTTTCTTT. The chain is built from TRBV7-2 and TRBJ1-1, with 8 bases fitting TRBD1. This CDR3 contains 17 residues. V lost 2 bases, J lost 0 bases, and 8 bases stayed unmatched. Germline CDR1 SGHTA, CDR2 FQGNSA.

The rearrangement uses TRBV2 and TRBJ1-2; unclear D gene. This CDR3 region has 12 residues. Between the trimmed V and J ends, which lost 0 bases and 12 bases, there was a span of 11 bases. Germline CDR1 and CDR2: SNHLY and FYNNEI. The CDR3 DNA follows: TGTGCCAGCAGTGAAGCGGCAGCCGGGGACACCTTC. Protein sequence: CASSEAAAGDTF.

The chain carries TRBV6-5 and TRBJ2-7, with D possibly matching TRBD1 (5 bases). Germline V gene lookup returns CDR1 MNHEY and CDR2 SVGAGI. Trimming removed 5 bases from V and 2 bases from J, with 10 bases in between. The CDR3 is 13 amino acids. The CDR3 DNA is TGTGCCAGCAGTACAGGCAATCCCTACGAGCAGTACTTC. Its translation is CASSTGNPYEQYF.

The chain links TRBV29-1 to TRBJ2-7, with D perhaps TRBD2 (5 bases). The germline V gene has CDR1 SQVTM and CDR2 ANQGSEA. This CDR3 has 12 residues. V shed 4 bases and J shed 0 bases, with 7 bases lying between them. DNA of the CDR3: TGCAGCGTTGCGGGGAGCTCCTACGAGCAGTACTTC. Encoded protein: CSVAGSSYEQYF.

This clone appeared once. J is TRBJ2-5 and V is TRBV27, with 13 nucleotides matching TRBD2. CDR1 MNHEY and CDR2 SMNVEV come from the germline V gene (reference sequence). This CDR3 region has 16 residues. V lost 4 bases to trimming and J lost 5 bases; unmatched junction nucleotides: 7. DNA of the CDR3: TGTGCCAGCAGTTCCGGACTAGCGGGAGCCTTGGAGACCCAGTACTTC. The encoded protein is CASSSGLAGALETQYF.